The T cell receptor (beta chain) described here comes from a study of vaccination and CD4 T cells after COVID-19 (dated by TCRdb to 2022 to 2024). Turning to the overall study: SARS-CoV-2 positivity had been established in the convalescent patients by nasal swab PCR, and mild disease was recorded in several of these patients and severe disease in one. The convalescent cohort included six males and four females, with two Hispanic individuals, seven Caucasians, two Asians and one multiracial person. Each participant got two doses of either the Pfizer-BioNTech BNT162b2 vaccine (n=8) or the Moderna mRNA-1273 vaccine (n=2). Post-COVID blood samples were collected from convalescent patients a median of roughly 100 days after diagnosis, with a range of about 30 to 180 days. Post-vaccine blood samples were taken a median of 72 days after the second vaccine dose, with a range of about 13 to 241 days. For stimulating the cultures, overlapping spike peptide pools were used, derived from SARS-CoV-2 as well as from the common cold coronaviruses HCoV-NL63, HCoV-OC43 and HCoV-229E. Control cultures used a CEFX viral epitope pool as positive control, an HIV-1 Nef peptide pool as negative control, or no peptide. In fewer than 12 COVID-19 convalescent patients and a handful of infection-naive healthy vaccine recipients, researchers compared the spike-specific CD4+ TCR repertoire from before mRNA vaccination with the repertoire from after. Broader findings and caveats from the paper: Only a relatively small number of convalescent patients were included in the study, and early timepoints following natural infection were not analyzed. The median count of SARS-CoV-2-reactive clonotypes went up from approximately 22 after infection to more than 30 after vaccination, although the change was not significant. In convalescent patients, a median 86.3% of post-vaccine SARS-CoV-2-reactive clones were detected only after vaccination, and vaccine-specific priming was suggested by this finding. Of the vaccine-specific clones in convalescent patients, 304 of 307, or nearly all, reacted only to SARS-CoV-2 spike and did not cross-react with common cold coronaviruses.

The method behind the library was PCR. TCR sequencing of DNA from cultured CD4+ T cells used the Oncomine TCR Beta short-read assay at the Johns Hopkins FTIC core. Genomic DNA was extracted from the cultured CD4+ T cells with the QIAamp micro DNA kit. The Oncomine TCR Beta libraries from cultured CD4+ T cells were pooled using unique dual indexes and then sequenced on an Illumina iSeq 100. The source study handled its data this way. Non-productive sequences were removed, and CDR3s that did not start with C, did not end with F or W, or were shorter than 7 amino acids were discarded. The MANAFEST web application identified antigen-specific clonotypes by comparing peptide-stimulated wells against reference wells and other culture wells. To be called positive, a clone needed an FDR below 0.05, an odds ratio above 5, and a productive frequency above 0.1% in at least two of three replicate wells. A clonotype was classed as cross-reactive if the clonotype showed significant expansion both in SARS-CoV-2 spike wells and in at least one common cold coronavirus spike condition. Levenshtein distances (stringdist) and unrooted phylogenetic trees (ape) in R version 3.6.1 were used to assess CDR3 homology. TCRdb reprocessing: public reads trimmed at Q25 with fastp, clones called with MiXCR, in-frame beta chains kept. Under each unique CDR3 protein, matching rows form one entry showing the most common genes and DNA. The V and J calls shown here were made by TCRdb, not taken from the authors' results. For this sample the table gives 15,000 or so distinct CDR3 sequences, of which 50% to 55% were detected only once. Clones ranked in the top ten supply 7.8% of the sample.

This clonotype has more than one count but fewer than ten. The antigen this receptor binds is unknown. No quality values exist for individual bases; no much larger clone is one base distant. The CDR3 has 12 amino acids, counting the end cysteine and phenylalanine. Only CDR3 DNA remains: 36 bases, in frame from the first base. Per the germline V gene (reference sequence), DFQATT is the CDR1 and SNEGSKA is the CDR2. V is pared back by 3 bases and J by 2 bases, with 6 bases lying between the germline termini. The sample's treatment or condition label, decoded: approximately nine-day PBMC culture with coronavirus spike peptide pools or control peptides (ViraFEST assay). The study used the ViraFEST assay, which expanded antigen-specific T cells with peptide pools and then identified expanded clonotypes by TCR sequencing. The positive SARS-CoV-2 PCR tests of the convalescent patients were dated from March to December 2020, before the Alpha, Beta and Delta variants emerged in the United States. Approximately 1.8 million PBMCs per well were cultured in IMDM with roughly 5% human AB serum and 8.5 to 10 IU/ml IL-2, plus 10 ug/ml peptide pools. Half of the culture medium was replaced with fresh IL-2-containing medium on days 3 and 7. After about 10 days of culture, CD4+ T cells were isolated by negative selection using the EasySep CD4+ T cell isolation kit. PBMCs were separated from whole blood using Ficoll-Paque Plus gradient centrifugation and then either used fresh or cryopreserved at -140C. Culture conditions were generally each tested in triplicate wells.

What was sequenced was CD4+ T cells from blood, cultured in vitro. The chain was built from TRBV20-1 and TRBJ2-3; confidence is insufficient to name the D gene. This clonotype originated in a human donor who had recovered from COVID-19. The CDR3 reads CSASLHTDTQYF. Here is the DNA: TGCAGTGCTAGTCTCCACACAGATACGCAGTATTTT.